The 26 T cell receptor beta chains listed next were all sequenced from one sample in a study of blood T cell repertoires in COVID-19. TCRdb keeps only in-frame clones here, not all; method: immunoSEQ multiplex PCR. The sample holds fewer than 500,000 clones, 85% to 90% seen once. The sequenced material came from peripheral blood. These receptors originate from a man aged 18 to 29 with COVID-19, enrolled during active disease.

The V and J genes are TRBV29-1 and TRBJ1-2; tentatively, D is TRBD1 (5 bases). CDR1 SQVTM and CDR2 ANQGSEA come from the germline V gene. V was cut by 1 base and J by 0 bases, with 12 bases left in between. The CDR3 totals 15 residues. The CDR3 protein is CSVEVGLGPNYGYTF. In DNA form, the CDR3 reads TGCAGCGTTGAAGTGGGGCTCGGCCCTAACTATGGCTACACCTTC.

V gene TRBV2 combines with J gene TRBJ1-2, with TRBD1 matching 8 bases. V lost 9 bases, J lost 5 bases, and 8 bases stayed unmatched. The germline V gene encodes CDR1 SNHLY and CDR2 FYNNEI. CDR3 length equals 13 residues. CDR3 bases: TGTGCCAGTACCGGGACAGGAGGTTATGGCTACACCTTC. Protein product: CASTGTGGYGYTF. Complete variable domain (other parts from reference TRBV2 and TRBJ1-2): EPEVTQTPSHQVTQMGQEVILRCVPISNHLYFYWYRQILGQKVEFLVSFYNNEISEKSEIFDDQFSVERPDGSNFTLKIRSTKLEDSAMYFCASTGTGGYGYTFGSGTRLTVV.

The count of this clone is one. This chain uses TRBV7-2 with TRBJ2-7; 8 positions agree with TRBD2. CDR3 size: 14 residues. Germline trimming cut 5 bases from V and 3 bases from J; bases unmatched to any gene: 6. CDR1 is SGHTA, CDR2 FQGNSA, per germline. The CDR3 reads CASSPYSGGYEQYF. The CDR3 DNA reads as TGTGCCAGCAGCCCCTACAGCGGGGGCTACGAGCAGTACTTC.

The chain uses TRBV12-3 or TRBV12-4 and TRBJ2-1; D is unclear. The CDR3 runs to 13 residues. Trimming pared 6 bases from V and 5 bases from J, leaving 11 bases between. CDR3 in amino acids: CASSQIEDNEQFF. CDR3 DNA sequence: TGTGCCAGCAGCCAGATAGAGGACAATGAGCAGTTCTTC.

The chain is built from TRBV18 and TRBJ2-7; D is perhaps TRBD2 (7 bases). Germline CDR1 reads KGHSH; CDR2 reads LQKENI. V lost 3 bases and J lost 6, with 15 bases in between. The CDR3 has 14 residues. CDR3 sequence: CASSPIRGAGEQYF. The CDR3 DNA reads TGTGCCAGCTCACCCATACGGGGGGCAGGCGAGCAGTACTTC. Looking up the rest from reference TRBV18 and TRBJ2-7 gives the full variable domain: NAGVMQNPRHLVRRRGQEARLRCSPMKGHSHVYWYRQLPEEGLKFMVYLQKENIIDESGMPKERFSAEFPKEGPSILRIQQVVRGDSAAYFCASSPIRGAGEQYFGPGTRLTVT.

The CDR3 reads CASSVAAGGGTDTQYF. The CDR3 DNA sequence: TGTGCCAGCAGCGTAGCAGCGGGAGGGGGGACAGATACGCAGTATTTT. This chain links TRBV9 with TRBJ2-3; 10 bases line up with TRBD2. CDR3 length: 16 residues. V was pared by 0 bases and J by 3 bases, with 4 bases of the junction left unmatched. Germline V CDR1 and CDR2: SGDLS, YYNGEE.

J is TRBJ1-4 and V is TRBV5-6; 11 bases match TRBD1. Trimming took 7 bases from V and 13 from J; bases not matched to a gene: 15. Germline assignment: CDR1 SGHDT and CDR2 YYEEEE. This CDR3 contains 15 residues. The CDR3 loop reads CASGLTGTGGSGLFF. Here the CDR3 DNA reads TGTGCCAGCGGCCTTACCGGGACAGGGGGTAGTGGACTGTTTTTT.

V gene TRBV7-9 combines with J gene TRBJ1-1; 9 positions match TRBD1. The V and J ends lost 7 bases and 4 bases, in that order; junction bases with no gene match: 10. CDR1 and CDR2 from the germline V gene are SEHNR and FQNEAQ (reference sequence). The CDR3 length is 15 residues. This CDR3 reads CASIPERTGATEAFF. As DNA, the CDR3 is TGTGCCAGCATCCCGGAGAGGACAGGGGCCACTGAAGCTTTCTTT. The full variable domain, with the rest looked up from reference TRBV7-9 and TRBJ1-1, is DTGVSQNPRHKITKRGQNVTFRCDPISEHNRLYWYRQTLGQGPEFLTYFQNEAQLEKSRLLSDRFSAERPKGSFSTLEIQRTEQGDSAMYLCASIPERTGATEAFFGQGTRLTVV.

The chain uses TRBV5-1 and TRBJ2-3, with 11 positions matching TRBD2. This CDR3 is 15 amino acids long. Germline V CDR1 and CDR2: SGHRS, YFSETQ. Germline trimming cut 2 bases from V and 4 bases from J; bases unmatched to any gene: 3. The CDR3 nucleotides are TGCGCCAGCAGCTTTAGCGGGGGGGCCGCAGATACGCAGTATTTT. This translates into CASSFSGGAADTQYF.

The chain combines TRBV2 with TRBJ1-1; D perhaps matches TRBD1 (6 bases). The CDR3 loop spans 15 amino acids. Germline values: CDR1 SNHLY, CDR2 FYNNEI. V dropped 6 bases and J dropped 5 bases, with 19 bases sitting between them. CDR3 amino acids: CASSPFIQQGTEAFF. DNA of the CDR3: TGTGCCAGCAGCCCATTCATTCAGCAGGGGACTGAAGCTTTCTTT.

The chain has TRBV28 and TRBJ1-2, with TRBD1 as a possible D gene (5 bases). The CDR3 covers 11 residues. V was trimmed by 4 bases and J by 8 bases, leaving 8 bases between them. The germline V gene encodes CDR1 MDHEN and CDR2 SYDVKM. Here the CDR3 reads CASSSNRGYTF. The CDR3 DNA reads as TGTGCCAGCAGTTCAAACAGGGGCTACACCTTC.

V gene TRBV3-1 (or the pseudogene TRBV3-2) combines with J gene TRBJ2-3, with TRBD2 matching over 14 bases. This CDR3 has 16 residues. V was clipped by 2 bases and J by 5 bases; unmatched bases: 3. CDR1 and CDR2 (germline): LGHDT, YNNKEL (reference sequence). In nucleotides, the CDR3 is TGTGCCAGCAGCCAACGGACTAGCGGGGGGAAAGATACGCAGTATTTT. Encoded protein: CASSQRTSGGKDTQYF.

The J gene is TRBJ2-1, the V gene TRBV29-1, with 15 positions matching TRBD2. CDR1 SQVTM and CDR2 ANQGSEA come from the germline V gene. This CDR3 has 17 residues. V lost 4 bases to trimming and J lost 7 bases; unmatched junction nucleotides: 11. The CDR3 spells CSVVLWTSGRARNEQFF. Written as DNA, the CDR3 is TGCAGCGTTGTACTTTGGACTAGCGGGAGGGCCCGGAATGAGCAGTTCTTC.

DNA for the CDR3: TGTGCCAGCAGCTTAGTTTCGGCAGGGCCAGAAATCGACGAGCAGTACTTC. Its translation: CASSLVSAGPEIDEQYF. The V gene is TRBV7-8, the J gene TRBJ2-7; a possible D gene is TRBD1 (5 bases). The CDR3 runs to 17 residues. Trimming removed 1 base at V and 5 bases at J, with 21 bases between. Germline V gene sequence: CDR1 SGHVS, CDR2 FQNEAQ.

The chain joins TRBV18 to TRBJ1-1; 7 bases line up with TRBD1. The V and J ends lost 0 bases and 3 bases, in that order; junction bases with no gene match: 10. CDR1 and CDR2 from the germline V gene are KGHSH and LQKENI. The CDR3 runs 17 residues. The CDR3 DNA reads TGTGCCAGCTCACCACCGAGACGAGGGGGCAGGGACACTGAAGCTTTCTTT. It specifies CASSPPRRGGRDTEAFF.

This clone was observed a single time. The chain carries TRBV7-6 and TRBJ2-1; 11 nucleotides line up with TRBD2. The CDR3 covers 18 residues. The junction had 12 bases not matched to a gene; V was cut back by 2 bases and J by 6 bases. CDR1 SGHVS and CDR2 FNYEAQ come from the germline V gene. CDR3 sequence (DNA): TGTGCCAGCAGCTTAAACGGTCTCAGTCTAGCGGGAGGCAATGAGCAGTTCTTC. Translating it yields CASSLNGLSLAGGNEQFF.

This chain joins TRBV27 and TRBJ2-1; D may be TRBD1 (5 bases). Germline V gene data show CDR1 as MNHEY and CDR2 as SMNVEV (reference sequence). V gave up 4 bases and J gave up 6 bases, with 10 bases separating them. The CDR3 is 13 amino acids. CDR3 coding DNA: TGTGCCAGCAGTTCATGGGGCTTCAATGAGCAGTTCTTC. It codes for CASSSWGFNEQFF.

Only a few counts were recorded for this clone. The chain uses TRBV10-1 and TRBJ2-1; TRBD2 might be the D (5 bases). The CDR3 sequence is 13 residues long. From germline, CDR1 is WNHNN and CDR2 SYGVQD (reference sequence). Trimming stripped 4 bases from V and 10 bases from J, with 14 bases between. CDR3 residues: CASSAHLAAEQFF. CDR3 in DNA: TGCGCCAGCAGTGCCCACCTAGCAGCCGAGCAGTTCTTC.

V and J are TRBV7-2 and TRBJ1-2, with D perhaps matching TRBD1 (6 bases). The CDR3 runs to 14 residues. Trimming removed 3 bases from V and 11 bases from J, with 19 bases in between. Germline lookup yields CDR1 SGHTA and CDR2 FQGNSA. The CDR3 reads CASSFQRDTFSYTF. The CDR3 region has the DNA TGTGCCAGCAGCTTCCAGCGGGACACCTTTAGTTACACCTTC.

CDR3 sequence reads: CASRREGDNEQFF. The CDR3, as DNA: TGTGCCAGCAGGAGGGAGGGGGACAATGAGCAGTTCTTC. V is TRBV11-2 and J is TRBJ2-1; the D gene is possibly TRBD2 (7 bases). Trimming pared 6 bases from V and 5 bases from J, leaving 11 bases between. Per germline, CDR1 SGHAT and CDR2 FQNNGV. The CDR3 runs to 13 residues.

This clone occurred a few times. CDR3 in amino acids: CPGSSGVHHEQYF. CDR3 in DNA: TGTCCTGGGAGCTCCGGGGTTCACCACGAGCAGTACTTC. The chain has TRBV22-1 and TRBJ2-7; no check of the table's D call, TRBD2, against the DNA was made. TRBV22-1 is assigned pseudogene status. This CDR3 has 13 residues.

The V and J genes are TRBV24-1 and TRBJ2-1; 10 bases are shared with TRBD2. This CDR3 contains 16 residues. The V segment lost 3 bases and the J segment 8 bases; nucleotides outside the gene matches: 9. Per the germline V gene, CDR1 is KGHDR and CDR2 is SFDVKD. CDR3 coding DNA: TGTGCCACCAGTGATACCAAGCGGGGGGGCAGGTATGAGCAGTTCTTC. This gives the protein CATSDTKRGGRYEQFF.

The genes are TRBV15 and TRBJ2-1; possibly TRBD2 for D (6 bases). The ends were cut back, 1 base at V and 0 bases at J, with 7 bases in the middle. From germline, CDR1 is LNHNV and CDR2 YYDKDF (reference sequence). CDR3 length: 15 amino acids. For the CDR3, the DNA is TGTGCCACCAGCAGAGTAGCGGACTCCTACAATGAGCAGTTCTTC. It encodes CATSRVADSYNEQFF.

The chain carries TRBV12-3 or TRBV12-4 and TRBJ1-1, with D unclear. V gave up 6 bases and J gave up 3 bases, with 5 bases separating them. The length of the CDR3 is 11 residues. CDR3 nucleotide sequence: TGTGCCAGCAGAACATACACTGAAGCTTTCTTT. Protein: CASRTYTEAFF.

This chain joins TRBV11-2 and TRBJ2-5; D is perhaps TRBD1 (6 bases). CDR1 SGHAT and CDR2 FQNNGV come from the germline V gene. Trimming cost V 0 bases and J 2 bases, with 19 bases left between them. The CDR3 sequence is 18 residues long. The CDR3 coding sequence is TGTGCCAGCAGCTTAGAGCTTTACCGCGGACAGAGACAAGAGACCCAGTACTTC. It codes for CASSLELYRGQRQETQYF.

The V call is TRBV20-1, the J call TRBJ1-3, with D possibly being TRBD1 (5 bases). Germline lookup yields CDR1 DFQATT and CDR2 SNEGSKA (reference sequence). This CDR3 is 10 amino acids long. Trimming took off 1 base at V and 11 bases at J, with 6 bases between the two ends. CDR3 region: CSARGGAIYF. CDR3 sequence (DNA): TGCAGTGCTAGAGGGGGCGCCATATATTTT.